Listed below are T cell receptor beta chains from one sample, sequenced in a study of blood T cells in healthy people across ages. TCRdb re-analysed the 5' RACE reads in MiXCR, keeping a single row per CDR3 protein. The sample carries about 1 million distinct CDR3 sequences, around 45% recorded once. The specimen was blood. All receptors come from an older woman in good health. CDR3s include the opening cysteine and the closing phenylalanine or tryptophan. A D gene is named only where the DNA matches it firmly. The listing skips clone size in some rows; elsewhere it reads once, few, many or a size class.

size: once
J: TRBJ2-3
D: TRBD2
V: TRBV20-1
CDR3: CSANGLAGDPDTQYF
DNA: TGCAGTGCTAATGGACTAGCGGGAGACCCAGATACGCAGTATTTT

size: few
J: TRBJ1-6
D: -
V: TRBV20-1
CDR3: CSAIPSAPLHF
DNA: TGCAGTGCTATTCCCTCGGCACCCCTCCACTTT

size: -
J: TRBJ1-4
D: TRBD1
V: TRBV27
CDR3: CAGSPGDRGFEKLFF
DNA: TGTGCCGGCAGTCCGGGGGACAGGGGGTTTGAAAAACTGTTTTTT

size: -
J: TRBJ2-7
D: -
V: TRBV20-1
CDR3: CSARVGGAAHEQYF
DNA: TGCAGTGCCAGGGTAGGGGGAGCGGCCCACGAGCAGTACTTC

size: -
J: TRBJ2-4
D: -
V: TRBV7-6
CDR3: CASSLAVGGSKNIQYF
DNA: TGTGCCAGCAGCTTAGCGGTCGGAGGGTCCAAAAACATTCAGTACTTC

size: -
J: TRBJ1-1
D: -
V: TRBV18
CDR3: CASSPSGGEAFF
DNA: TGTGCCAGCTCACCATCGGGGGGTGAAGCTTTCTTT

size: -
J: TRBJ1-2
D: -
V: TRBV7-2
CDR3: CASSPGLANYGYTF
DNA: TGTGCCAGCAGCCCCGGTTTAGCTAACTATGGCTACACCTTC

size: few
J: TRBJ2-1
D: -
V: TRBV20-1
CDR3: CSARGSREQFF
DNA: TGCAGTGCTAGAGGATCGAGGGAGCAGTTCTTC

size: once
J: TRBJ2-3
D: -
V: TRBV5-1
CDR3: CASSLEGGQREFGTDTQYF
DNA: TGCGCCAGCAGCTTGGAAGGGGGACAGCGGGAGTTTGGCACAGATACGCAGTATTTT

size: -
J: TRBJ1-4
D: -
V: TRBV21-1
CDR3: CASSTFQGWGKLFF
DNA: TGTGCCAGCAGCACCTTCCAGGGCTGGGGCAAACTGTTTTTT

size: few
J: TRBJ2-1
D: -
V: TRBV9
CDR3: CASTTYEQFF
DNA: TGTGCCAGCACTACTTACGAGCAGTTCTTC

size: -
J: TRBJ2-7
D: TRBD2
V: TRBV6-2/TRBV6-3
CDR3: CASSSRDKLAREQYF
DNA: TGTGCCAGCAGTAGCCGTGACAAACTAGCGCGCGAGCAGTACTTC

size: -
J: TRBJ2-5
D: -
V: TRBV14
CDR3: CASSQAGQSQETRYF
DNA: TGTGCCAGCAGCCAAGCTGGGCAGAGCCAAGAGACCCGGTACTTC

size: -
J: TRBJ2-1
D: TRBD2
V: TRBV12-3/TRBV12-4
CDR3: CASSRLLAEYNEQFF
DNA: TGTGCCAGCAGTCGGTTGCTAGCGGAGTACAATGAGCAGTTCTTC

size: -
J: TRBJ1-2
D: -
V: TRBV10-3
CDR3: CAISEQGYGYTF
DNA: TGTGCCATCAGTGAGCAGGGATATGGCTACACCTTC

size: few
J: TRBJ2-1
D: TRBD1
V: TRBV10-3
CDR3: CAISGRSGTGVYNEQFF
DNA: TGTGCCATCAGTGGAAGGTCCGGGACAGGGGTATACAATGAGCAGTTCTTC

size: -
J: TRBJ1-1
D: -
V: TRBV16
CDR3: CASSPHGDTEAFF
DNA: TGTGCCAGCAGCCCCCACGGGGACACTGAAGCTTTCTTT

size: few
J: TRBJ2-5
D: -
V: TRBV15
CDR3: CATSRDLSRASYQETQYF
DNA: TGTGCCACCAGCAGAGATCTATCCAGGGCCTCATACCAAGAGACCCAGTACTTC

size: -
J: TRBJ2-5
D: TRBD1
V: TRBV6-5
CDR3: CASSLGQTYQETQYF
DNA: TGTGCCAGCAGCCTGGGACAGACATACCAAGAGACCCAGTACTTC

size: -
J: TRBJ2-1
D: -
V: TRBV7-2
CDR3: CASSLALVGHEQFF
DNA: TGTGCCAGCAGCTTAGCGCTTGTCGGACATGAGCAGTTCTTC

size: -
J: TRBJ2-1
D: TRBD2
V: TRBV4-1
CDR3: CASSQATGTRVRNEQFF
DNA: TGCGCCAGCAGCCAAGCTACCGGGACTAGAGTCCGCAATGAGCAGTTCTTC

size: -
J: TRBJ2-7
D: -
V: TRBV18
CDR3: CASSPGMQGFWEQYF
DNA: TGTGCCAGCTCACCCGGCATGCAGGGGTTTTGGGAGCAGTACTTC

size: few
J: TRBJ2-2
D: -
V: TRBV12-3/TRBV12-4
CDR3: CASSFFRTNTGELFF
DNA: TGTGCCAGCAGTTTTTTCAGGACGAACACCGGGGAGCTGTTTTTT

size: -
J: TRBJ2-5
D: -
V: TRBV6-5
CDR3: CASSYRAGAETQYF
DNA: TGTGCCAGCAGTTACAGGGCAGGGGCAGAGACCCAGTACTTC

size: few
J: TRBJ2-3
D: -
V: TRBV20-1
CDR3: CSARVLATDTQYF
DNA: TGCAGTGCTAGAGTCCTCGCGACAGATACGCAGTATTTT

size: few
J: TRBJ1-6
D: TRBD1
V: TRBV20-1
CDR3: CSAITPRQRDRGNSPLHF
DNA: TGCAGTGCTATTACCCCTCGCCAAAGGGACAGGGGGAATTCACCCCTCCACTTT

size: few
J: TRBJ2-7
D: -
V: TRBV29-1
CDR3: CSVEDPVGESPYEQYF
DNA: TGCAGCGTTGAAGATCCCGTCGGGGAAAGTCCCTACGAGCAGTACTTC

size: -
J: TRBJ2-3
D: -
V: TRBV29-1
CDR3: CSVAREETDTQYF
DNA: TGCAGCGTTGCCCGAGAAGAGACAGATACGCAGTATTTT

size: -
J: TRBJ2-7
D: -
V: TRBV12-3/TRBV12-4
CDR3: CASTTTVYEQYF
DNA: TGTGCCAGCACGACGACTGTCTACGAGCAGTACTTC

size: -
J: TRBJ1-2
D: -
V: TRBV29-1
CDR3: CSVQRSDSNDGYTF
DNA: TGCAGCGTTCAAAGGAGTGACAGCAACGATGGCTACACCTTC

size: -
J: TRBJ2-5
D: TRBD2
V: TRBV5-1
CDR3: CASSPAIAGGKETQYF
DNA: TGCGCCAGCAGCCCAGCAATAGCGGGAGGGAAAGAGACCCAGTACTTC

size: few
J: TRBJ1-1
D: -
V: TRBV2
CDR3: CASSDDLNTEAFF
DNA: TGTGCCAGCAGTGATGACTTGAACACTGAAGCTTTCTTT

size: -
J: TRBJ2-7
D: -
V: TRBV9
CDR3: CASSEAPEEAQYF
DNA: TGTGCCAGCAGCGAAGCCCCCGAAGAAGCACAGTACTTC

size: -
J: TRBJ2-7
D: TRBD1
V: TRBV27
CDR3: CASSSSSDRETLRYF
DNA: TGTGCCAGCAGCAGCAGTTCGGACAGGGAGACTCTGAGGTACTTC

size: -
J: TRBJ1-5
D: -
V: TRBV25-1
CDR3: CASSELWDQPQHF
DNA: TGTGCCAGCAGTGAATTGTGGGATCAGCCCCAGCATTTT

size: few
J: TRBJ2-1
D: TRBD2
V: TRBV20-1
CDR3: CSASVPSGVSYNEQFF
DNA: TGCAGTGCTAGCGTACCTAGCGGGGTCTCCTACAATGAGCAGTTCTTC

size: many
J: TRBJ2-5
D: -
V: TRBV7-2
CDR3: CASSLGQYQETQYF
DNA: TGTGCCAGCAGCTTAGGACAGTACCAAGAGACCCAGTACTTC

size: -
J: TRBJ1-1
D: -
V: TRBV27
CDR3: CASSLSFARTSVRNTEAFF
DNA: TGTGCCAGCAGTTTATCGTTTGCCAGGACCTCGGTGAGGAACACTGAAGCTTTCTTT

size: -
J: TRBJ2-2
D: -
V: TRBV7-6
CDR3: CASSPRFGVNTGELFF
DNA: TGTGCCAGCAGCCCCAGGTTTGGGGTCAACACCGGGGAGCTGTTTTTT

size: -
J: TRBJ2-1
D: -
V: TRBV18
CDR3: CASSPPLRTSYNEQFF
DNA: TGTGCCAGCTCACCACCGCTGAGGACCTCCTACAATGAGCAGTTCTTC

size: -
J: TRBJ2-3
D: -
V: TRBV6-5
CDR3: CASSYSRGTASTDTQYF
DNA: TGTGCCAGCAGTTACTCGAGGGGGACTGCCTCCACAGATACGCAGTATTTT

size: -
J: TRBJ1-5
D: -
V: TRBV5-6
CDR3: CASSLDGRGPQPQHF
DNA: TGTGCCAGCAGCTTGGACGGCCGAGGGCCTCAGCCCCAGCATTTT

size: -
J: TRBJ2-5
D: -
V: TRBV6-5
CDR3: CASSMRGGTQETQYF
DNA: TGTGCCAGCAGCATGAGGGGCGGAACACAAGAGACCCAGTACTTC

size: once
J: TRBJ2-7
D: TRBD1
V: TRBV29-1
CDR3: CSVGGVGGQAPYEQYF
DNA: TGCAGCGTTGGGGGGGTTGGGGGACAGGCCCCCTACGAGCAGTACTTC

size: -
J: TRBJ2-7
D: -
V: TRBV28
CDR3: CAHSAWGEQYF
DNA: TGTGCCCACTCTGCCTGGGGCGAGCAGTACTTC

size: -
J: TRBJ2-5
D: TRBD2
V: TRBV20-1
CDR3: CSAREASGRRAQYF
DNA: TGCAGTGCTAGAGAGGCTAGCGGGAGGCGGGCGCAGTACTTC

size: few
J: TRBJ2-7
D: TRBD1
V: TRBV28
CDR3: CASSLQGAGPYEQYF
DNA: TGTGCCAGCAGTTTACAGGGGGCCGGTCCCTACGAGCAGTACTTC

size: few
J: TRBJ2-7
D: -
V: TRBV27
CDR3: CASSVRGTREQYF
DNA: TGTGCCAGCAGTGTAAGGGGAACACGCGAGCAGTACTTC

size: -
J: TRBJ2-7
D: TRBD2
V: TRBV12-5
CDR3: CASGLLAGNYEQYF
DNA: TGTGCTAGTGGTTTGCTAGCGGGAAACTACGAGCAGTACTTC

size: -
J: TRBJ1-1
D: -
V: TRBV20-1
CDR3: CSARGGAGDTEAFF
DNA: TGCAGTGCTAGAGGAGGGGCTGGGGACACTGAAGCTTTCTTT

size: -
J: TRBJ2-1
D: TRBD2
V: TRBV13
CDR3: CASSLDPSGSYEQFF
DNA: TGTGCCAGCAGCTTAGATCCTAGCGGGAGCTATGAGCAGTTCTTC

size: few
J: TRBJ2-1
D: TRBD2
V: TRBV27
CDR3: CASSLFGGLAGGLNEQFF
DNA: TGTGCCAGCAGTTTATTTGGGGGACTAGCGGGAGGGCTGAATGAGCAGTTCTTC

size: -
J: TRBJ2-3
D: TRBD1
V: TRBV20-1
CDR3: CSASHPMGGQATDTQYF
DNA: TGCAGTGCTAGCCATCCTATGGGGGGACAGGCCACAGATACGCAGTATTTT

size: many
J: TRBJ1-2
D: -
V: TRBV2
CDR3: CASSAAGTNYGYTF
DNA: TGTGCCAGCAGCGCCGCCGGGACTAACTATGGCTACACCTTC

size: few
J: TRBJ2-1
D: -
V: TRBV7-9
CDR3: CASSYDLDVYNEQFF
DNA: TGTGCCAGCAGCTACGATTTAGACGTCTACAATGAGCAGTTCTTC

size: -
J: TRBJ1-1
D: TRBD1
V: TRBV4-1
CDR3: CASRPTGRSEAFF
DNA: TGCGCCAGCAGACCGACAGGGAGAAGTGAAGCTTTCTTT

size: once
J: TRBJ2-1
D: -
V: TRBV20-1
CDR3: CSGIKGPNTEQFF
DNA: TGCAGCGGGATAAAGGGCCCAAACACTGAGCAGTTCTTC

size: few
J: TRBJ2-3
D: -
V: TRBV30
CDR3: CAWSGPSTDTQYF
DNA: TGTGCCTGGAGTGGACCGAGCACAGATACGCAGTATTTT

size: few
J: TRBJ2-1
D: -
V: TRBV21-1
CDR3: CASSKGGVGRVGYEQFF
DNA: TGTGCCAGCAGCAAAGGGGGGGTAGGCAGGGTGGGTTATGAGCAGTTCTTC

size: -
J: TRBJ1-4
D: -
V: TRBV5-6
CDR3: CASTTAGPFNEKLFF
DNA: TGTGCCAGCACCACCGCAGGACCCTTTAATGAAAAACTGTTTTTT